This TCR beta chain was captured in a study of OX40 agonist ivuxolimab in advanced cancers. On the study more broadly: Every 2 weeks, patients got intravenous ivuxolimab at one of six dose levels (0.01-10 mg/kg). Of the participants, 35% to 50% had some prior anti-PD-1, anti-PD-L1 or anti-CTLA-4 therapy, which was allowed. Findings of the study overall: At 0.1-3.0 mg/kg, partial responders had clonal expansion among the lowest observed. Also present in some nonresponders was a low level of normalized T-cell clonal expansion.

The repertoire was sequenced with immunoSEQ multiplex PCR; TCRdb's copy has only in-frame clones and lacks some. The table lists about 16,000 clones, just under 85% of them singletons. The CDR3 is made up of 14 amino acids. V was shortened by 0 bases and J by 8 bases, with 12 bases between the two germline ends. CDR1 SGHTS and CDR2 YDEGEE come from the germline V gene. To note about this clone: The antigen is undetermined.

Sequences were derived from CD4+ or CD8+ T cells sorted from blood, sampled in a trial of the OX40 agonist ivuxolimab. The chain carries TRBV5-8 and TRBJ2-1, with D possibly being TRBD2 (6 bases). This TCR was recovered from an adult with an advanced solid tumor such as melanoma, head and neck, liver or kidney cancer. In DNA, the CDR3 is TGTGCCAGCAGCTTGGACCTAGCGAGCCATGAGCAGTTCTTC. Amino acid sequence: CASSLDLASHEQFF.